One and the same sample provided the 28 T cell receptor beta chains below, sequenced in a study of cytomegalovirus exposure and HLA in healthy donors. The primer mix had 60 Vbeta and 13 Jbeta primers. Assay: immunoSEQ multiplex PCR; the TCRdb copy retains only in-frame clones and omits some. Of roughly 130,000 clones listed, about four fifths were seen once; the top ten hold over 0.9%. What was sequenced was PBMCs. The receptors come from a human donor in good health.

The chain links TRBV6-1 to TRBJ2-5; TRBD1 is a possible D gene (6 bases). Looked up from germline, CDR1 is MNHNS and CDR2 is SASEGT. The CDR3 length is 13 residues. The V end lost 8 bases, the J end lost 4 bases, and 14 bases lay between the germline ends. The DNA for the CDR3 is TGTGCCAGCCGTTTGTCAGGGGTAGAGACCCAGTACTTC. It codes for CASRLSGVETQYF.

The chain is built from TRBV2 and TRBJ1-2; D may be TRBD1 (5 bases). This CDR3 is 14 amino acids long. The germline V gene encodes CDR1 SNHLY and CDR2 FYNNEI. Trimming pared 0 bases from V and 8 bases from J, leaving 13 bases between. CDR3 sequence (DNA): TGTGCCAGCAGTGAAGCCCAGGGTCTAAGAGGCTACACCTTC. Residues: CASSEAQGLRGYTF.

This chain connects TRBV5-1 to TRBJ2-5; TRBD1 matches 8 bases. CDR1 is SGHRS and CDR2 is YFSETQ in the germline V gene. With 2 bases clipped from V and 4 bases from J, the junction kept 13 bases outside the gene matches. The CDR3 has 17 residues. The CDR3 DNA reads TGCGCCAGCAGCTTTCCTTTTCGGGGACAGGACTTAGAGACCCAGTACTTC. Encoded protein: CASSFPFRGQDLETQYF.

CDR3 sequence: CASSPVGSGFEKLFF. The DNA of the CDR3 is TGTGCCAGCAGTCCGGTGGGGTCAGGGTTCGAAAAACTGTTTTTT. This chain connects TRBV2 to TRBJ1-4; D perhaps matches TRBD1 (5 bases). The CDR3 covers 15 residues. V gave up 5 bases and J gave up 8 bases, with 18 bases separating them. CDR1 is SNHLY, CDR2 FYNNEI, per germline.

The chain joins TRBV10-3 to TRBJ2-1, with 10 bases identical to TRBD2. V trimming: 8 bases; J trimming: 4 bases; junction bases outside the gene matches: 8. Germline V gene lookup returns CDR1 ENHRY and CDR2 SYGVKD. This CDR3 comprises 15 residues. CDR3 loop: CAIRTSGAPYNEQFF. The DNA of the CDR3 is TGTGCCATCCGAACTAGCGGGGCCCCATACAATGAGCAGTTCTTC.

The chain couples TRBV5-1 to TRBJ1-6; 7 bases are a match to TRBD1. J was trimmed by 6 bases and V by 4 bases; bases with no gene match: 10. The CDR3 has 16 amino acids. The V gene's germline CDR1 is SGHRS and CDR2 YFSETQ. The DNA of the CDR3 is TGCGCCAGCAGCCCCCGGGACAGAGAAGTTAATTCACCCCTCCACTTT. Its translation is CASSPRDREVNSPLHF.

The chain links TRBV18 to TRBJ1-5; D perhaps matches TRBD1 (5 bases). The germline CDR1 and CDR2 sequences are KGHSH and LQKENI. Trimming took 0 bases from V and 1 from J, leaving 7 bases between them. The CDR3 consists of 15 residues. The CDR3 DNA follows: TGTGCCAGCTCACCACCTTCAGGGAGCAATCAGCCCCAGCATTTT. This translates into CASSPPSGSNQPQHF. Full variable domain (outside the CDR3, taken from reference TRBV18 and TRBJ1-5): NAGVMQNPRHLVRRRGQEARLRCSPMKGHSHVYWYRQLPEEGLKFMVYLQKENIIDESGMPKERFSAEFPKEGPSILRIQQVVRGDSAAYFCASSPPSGSNQPQHFGDGTRLSIL.

V gene TRBV19 combines with J gene TRBJ2-4; 10 nucleotides line up with TRBD2. Germline lookup yields CDR1 LNHDA and CDR2 SQIVND (reference sequence). There are 16 residues in the CDR3. The V and J ends lost 3 bases and 8 bases, in that order; junction bases with no gene match: 10. Here the CDR3 reads CASSILSGGAGDIQYF. DNA of the CDR3: TGTGCCAGTAGTATTCTAAGCGGGGGGGCCGGGGACATTCAGTACTTC. The variable domain in full, completed from reference TRBV19 and TRBJ2-4, reads DGGITQSPKYLFRKEGQNVTLSCEQNLNHDAMYWYRQDPGQGLRLIYYSQIVNDFQKGDIAEGYSVSREKKESFPLTVTSAQKNPTAFYLCASSILSGGAGDIQYFGAGTRLSVL.

The rearrangement links TRBV19 to TRBJ2-2; the D gene is possibly TRBD1 (6 bases). Trimming stripped 6 bases from V and 0 bases from J, with 17 bases between. This CDR3 is built from 17 residues. Per germline, CDR1 LNHDA and CDR2 SQIVND (reference sequence). CDR3 bases: TGTGCCAGTAGCCGGCAGGGGCCCCCGTCGAACACCGGGGAGCTGTTTTTT. It codes for CASSRQGPPSNTGELFF.

This clone showed up just once. The chain combines TRBV5-1 with TRBJ2-5, with 7 bases aligning to TRBD2. The CDR3 spans 15 residues. CDR1 is SGHRS, CDR2 YFSETQ, per germline. Germline trimming cut 0 bases from V and 6 bases from J; bases unmatched to any gene: 8. This CDR3 is CASSLATAGYKTQYF. DNA for the CDR3: TGCGCCAGCAGCTTGGCTACAGCGGGATACAAGACCCAGTACTTC.

This clone was seen once. V is TRBV6-4 and J is TRBJ2-1, with TRBD2 as a possible D gene (5 bases). V was shortened by 4 bases and J by 2 bases, with 9 bases between the two germline ends. CDR3 length equals 14 residues. The germline CDR1 and CDR2 sequences are MRHNA and SNTAGT. The CDR3 here is CASSASGTYNEQFF. The CDR3 DNA reads as TGTGCCAGCAGTGCGTCGGGGACCTACAATGAGCAGTTCTTC.

Here the CDR3 DNA reads TGCGCCAGCAGCAGCCGGGACAGGATGACTGAAGCTTTCTTT. It codes for CASSSRDRMTEAFF. J is TRBJ1-1 and V is TRBV4-1; 8 bases match TRBD1. Per the germline V gene, CDR1 is MGHRA and CDR2 is YSYEKL. Trimming removed 5 bases from V and 5 bases from J; junction bases left unmatched: 7. The CDR3 covers 14 residues.

This chain connects TRBV5-6 to TRBJ1-1; D is possibly TRBD1 (5 bases). The CDR3 has 11 residues. V shed 1 base and J shed 11 bases, with 9 bases lying between them. Germline assignment: CDR1 SGHDT and CDR2 YYEEEE. The CDR3 DNA reads TGTGCCAGCAGCTTGAGGGGTCTGGCTTTCTTT. This sequence encodes CASSLRGLAFF.

In this sample, this clone turned up once. This specimen includes other DNA sequences encoding the same CDR3. The chain couples TRBV7-9 to TRBJ1-4, with 9 positions matching TRBD1. The CDR3 is made up of 14 amino acids. V shed 5 bases, J shed 8 bases, and the junction held 6 bases outside the gene matches. Germline loops: CDR1 SEHNR, CDR2 FQNEAQ (reference sequence). The CDR3 DNA sequence: TGTGCCAGCAGCATACGGACAGGGGAGGAAAAACTGTTTTTT. Amino acids: CASSIRTGEEKLFF.

This clone was found a few times. The CDR3 DNA reads TGTGCCAGCAGCACCGGAGCCTACGAGCAGTACTTC. As protein: CASSTGAYEQYF. The chain recombines TRBV21-1 with TRBJ2-7; the table assigns TRBD2, which was not confirmed against the DNA. TRBV21-1 is listed as a pseudogene. The CDR3 is 12 amino acids.

The chain joins TRBV4-2 to TRBJ1-2, with 7 bases aligning to TRBD1. J lost 6 bases, V lost 0 bases, and 4 bases had no gene match. This CDR3 is 14 amino acids long. CDR1 and CDR2 from the germline V gene are LGHNA and YNFKEQ. The chain's CDR3 is CASSQDDTGDGYTF. CDR3 sequence (DNA): TGTGCCAGCAGCCAAGATGACACAGGGGATGGCTACACCTTC.

The CDR3 protein is CASSESSGGQETQYF. CDR3 sequence (DNA): TGTGCCAGCAGTGAGTCTAGCGGGGGCCAAGAGACCCAGTACTTC. The chain uses TRBV6-4 and TRBJ2-5; 10 nucleotides line up with TRBD2. V trimming: 3 bases; J trimming: 1 base; junction bases outside the gene matches: 2. Germline CDR1 reads MRHNA; CDR2 reads SNTAGT. This CDR3 spans 15 amino acids.

The CDR3 DNA is TGTGCCAGCAGTGGGGACAACGAAGAGACCCAGTACTTC. Protein sequence: CASSGDNEETQYF. This chain joins TRBV2 and TRBJ2-5; D may be TRBD1 (6 bases). CDR3 length: 13 amino acids. Germline V gene data show CDR1 as SNHLY and CDR2 as FYNNEI. The V end was cut by 4 bases, the J end by 3 bases, with 9 bases between.

The chain links TRBV2 to TRBJ1-3, with 12 bases that match TRBD1. With 5 bases clipped from V and 4 bases from J, the junction kept 9 bases outside the gene matches. Germline V gene sequence: CDR1 SNHLY, CDR2 FYNNEI. The CDR3 loop spans 17 amino acids. The CDR3 DNA is TGTGCCAGCAGTCGCCCGGGACAGGGGGCGGAGGGAAACACCATATATTTT. It translates to CASSRPGQGAEGNTIYF.

The chain employs TRBV19 and TRBJ2-3, with 7 bases fitting TRBD1. Germline V gives CDR1 LNHDA, CDR2 SQIVND (reference sequence). This CDR3 spans 15 amino acids. V dropped 7 bases and J dropped 2; count of bases not matched to a gene: 9. DNA for the CDR3: TGTGCCAGTAAAGATTTCGGGACAGACACAGATACGCAGTATTTT. Protein product: CASKDFGTDTDTQYF.

This sequence joins TRBV7-9 and TRBJ1-1; 9 positions agree with TRBD1. The CDR3 contains 18 residues. Germline loops: CDR1 SEHNR, CDR2 FQNEAQ (reference sequence). Trimming at V came to 4 bases and at J to 5 bases, leaving 17 bases not matched to a gene. DNA for the CDR3: TGTGCCAGCAGCTCGCCTAGGACAGGGGTACTCAGGCGGACTGAAGCTTTCTTT. Protein: CASSSPRTGVLRRTEAFF.

The chain uses TRBV6-1 and TRBJ2-3; TRBD1 aligns across 8 bases. The CDR3 consists of 17 residues. V was pared by 2 bases and J by 2 bases, with 9 bases of the junction left unmatched. CDR1 and CDR2 from the germline V gene are MNHNS and SASEGT. The CDR3 DNA reads as TGTGCCAGCAGTGAATCCCTTGGGACAGGTCACACAGATACGCAGTATTTT. This gives the protein CASSESLGTGHTDTQYF.

The chain couples TRBV7-2 to TRBJ1-2; D not resolved. Germline values: CDR1 SGHTA, CDR2 FQGNSA. The CDR3 sequence is 12 residues long. V dropped 5 bases and J dropped 4 bases, with 8 bases sitting between them. CDR3 loop: CASSTRGYGYTF. The CDR3 DNA sequence: TGTGCCAGCAGCACCCGGGGCTATGGCTACACCTTC. Looking up the rest from reference TRBV7-2 and TRBJ1-2 gives the full variable domain: GAGVSQSPSNKVTEKGKDVELRCDPISGHTALYWYRQSLGQGLEFLIYFQGNSAPDKSGLPSDRFSAERTGGSVSTLTIQRTQQEDSAVYLCASSTRGYGYTFGSGTRLTVV.

Only a few counts were recorded for this clone. The chain uses TRBV6-1 and TRBJ1-1; TRBD1 matches 11 bases. From germline, CDR1 is MNHNS and CDR2 SASEGT. Trimming removed 3 bases from V and 6 bases from J; junction bases left unmatched: 3. CDR3 size: 14 residues. The CDR3: CASSDRTGGSEAFF. The CDR3 DNA reads as TGTGCCAGCAGTGACCGGACAGGGGGCTCTGAAGCTTTCTTT.

The chain is built from TRBV27 and TRBJ2-3; TRBD2 matches at 10 bases. The CDR3 is 14 residues long. From germline, CDR1 is MNHEY and CDR2 SMNVEV (reference sequence). Trimming took 10 bases from V and 11 from J; bases not matched to a gene: 15. CDR3 DNA sequence: TGTGCCACCACTCAAGCGGGGGGGCAAGTAAGGCAGTATTTT. This gives the protein CATTQAGGQVRQYF.

The chain is built from TRBV1 and TRBJ2-5; the listed D gene, TRBD2, was not tested against the DNA. TRBV1 is a pseudogene segment. The CDR3 length is 16 residues. The CDR3 loop is CTSSQASQLLGEAQYF. CDR3 in DNA: TGCACCAGCAGCCAAGCGTCACAATTATTAGGGGAGGCCCAGTACTTC.

The gene calls are TRBV19 and TRBJ1-2; 9 positions agree with TRBD1. This CDR3 is 16 amino acids long. J gave up 6 bases and V 4 bases, and 12 bases lay outside the gene matches. Germline-derived CDR1 and CDR2 are LNHDA and SQIVND (reference sequence). CDR3: CASSTLQGAHRDGYTF. As DNA, the CDR3 is TGTGCCAGTAGTACCCTACAGGGGGCGCATAGGGATGGCTACACCTTC.

The genes are TRBV19 and TRBJ2-1; TRBD2 agrees at 7 bases. J lost 6 bases, V lost 9 bases, and 14 bases had no gene match. Germline V CDR1 and CDR2: LNHDA, SQIVND (reference sequence). The CDR3 sequence is 15 residues long. In DNA form, the CDR3 reads TGTGCCAGATCTACCCTGGGGGGGGGAGGCAATGAGCAGTTCTTC. As protein: CARSTLGGGGNEQFF.